Listed here are 32 T cell receptor beta chains from one sample, sequenced in a study of shared clonotypes between healthy human individuals. The naive CD8 fraction comprised CD45RO-negative cells positively selected for CCR7 and excluded terminally differentiated effector memory CD45RA+ cells. Sequencing was performed with immunoSEQ multiplex PCR; in TCRdb, only in-frame clones are kept and a portion is missing. The sample includes 450,000 to 700,000 clones, around 95% of them seen just once. Sequenced: naive CD8+ T cells sorted from blood. These receptors came from a woman aged 25 to 39 in good health.

This clone was seen once. The CDR3 DNA reads TGTGCCAGCAGACCAGCGCCGCTTATGAATGGCTACACCTTC. Its protein product is CASRPAPLMNGYTF. This sequence joins TRBV28 and TRBJ1-2; unclear D gene. The CDR3 contains 14 residues. Germline CDR1 MDHEN, CDR2 SYDVKM. With 6 bases removed from V and 6 bases from J, the gap between germline ends came to 17 bases.

The J gene is TRBJ2-7, the V gene TRBV2, with D perhaps TRBD2 (6 bases). This CDR3 comprises 13 residues. Trimming took 7 bases from V and 0 from J, leaving 10 bases between them. Germline values: CDR1 SNHLY, CDR2 FYNNEI. CDR3 bases: TGTGCCAGCAATGGGGACTTCTCCTACGAGCAGTACTTC. Its translation is CASNGDFSYEQYF.

This clone was recorded once. The CDR3 loop is CASSVGNTGELFF. CDR3 DNA sequence: TGTGCCAGCAGTGTGGGAAACACCGGGGAGCTGTTTTTT. The gene calls are TRBV2 and TRBJ2-2; D gene ambiguous. This CDR3 is 13 amino acids long. V lost 4 bases and J 2 bases, leaving 5 bases between the germline ends. Germline-derived CDR1 and CDR2 are SNHLY and FYNNEI.

V usage is TRBV23-1 and J usage is TRBJ1-3, with 7 bases that match TRBD1. TRBV23-1 is an ORF, with its function uncertain. This CDR3 is 20 amino acids long. The trim removed 7 bases at V and 0 bases at J, leaving 21 bases unmatched. Written as DNA, the CDR3 is TGCGCCAGCATCCACTCAGGGGGATCCGGGACTTCAAGCTCTGGAAACACCATATATTTT. Its protein is CASIHSGGSGTSSSGNTIYF.

The chain couples TRBV27 to TRBJ1-1, with 7 positions matching TRBD1. Germline V lookup: CDR1 MNHEY, CDR2 SMNVEV (reference sequence). V lost 5 bases, J lost 5 bases, and 8 bases stayed unmatched. This CDR3 has 14 amino acids. CDR3 amino acids: CASSIRQGWTEAFF. CDR3 in DNA: TGTGCCAGCAGTATCCGACAGGGCTGGACTGAAGCTTTCTTT.

The chain has TRBV27 and TRBJ2-3; 7 positions match TRBD1. Germline V lookup: CDR1 MNHEY, CDR2 SMNVEV (reference sequence). The CDR3 loop spans 13 amino acids. The J segment lost 4 bases and the V segment lost 6 bases, leaving 4 bases of the junction unmatched. The CDR3 loop is CASSPDRADTQYF. The CDR3 nucleotides read TGTGCCAGCAGCCCCGACAGGGCAGATACGCAGTATTTT.

J is TRBJ2-7 and V is TRBV27; 15 nucleotides match TRBD2. This CDR3 has 19 residues. V shed 5 bases, J shed 1 base, and the junction held 12 bases outside the gene matches. Germline CDR1 MNHEY, CDR2 SMNVEV (reference sequence). CDR3 sequence reads: CASSPWGLAGGEWSYEQYF. The CDR3 DNA reads as TGTGCCAGCAGTCCCTGGGGACTAGCGGGAGGAGAGTGGTCCTACGAGCAGTACTTC.

The chain couples TRBV11-2 to TRBJ2-7, with TRBD2 matching over 8 bases. CDR3 length: 15 amino acids. With V trimmed by 5 bases and J by 3 bases, 9 bases remained unmatched. The germline V gene has CDR1 SGHAT and CDR2 FQNNGV. The CDR3 spells CASSPMTSVNYEQYF. CDR3 DNA: TGTGCCAGCAGCCCGATGACTAGCGTAAACTACGAGCAGTACTTC.

The chain is built from TRBV6-6 and TRBJ2-7; a possible D gene is TRBD1 (5 bases). There are 15 residues in the CDR3. Trimming left V 2 bases short and J 0 bases short, with 11 bases between. Germline loops: CDR1 MNHNY, CDR2 SVGAGI (reference sequence). The CDR3 loop is CASSYAGINSYEQYF. The CDR3 nucleotides are TGTGCCAGCAGTTACGCAGGGATTAACTCCTACGAGCAGTACTTC.

The genes are TRBV6-1 and TRBJ1-6, with D uncertain. The V and J ends lost 3 bases and 7 bases respectively, with 13 bases between them. This CDR3 is built from 15 residues. The V gene's germline CDR1 is MNHNS and CDR2 SASEGT. CDR3 DNA sequence: TGTGCCAGCAGTGACGGGCGGGGAATAAATTCACCCCTCCACTTT. It specifies CASSDGRGINSPLHF.

The chain joins TRBV4-2 to TRBJ1-4, with D unresolved. The V and J ends lost 4 bases and 0 bases respectively, with 12 bases between them. Germline CDR1 is LGHNA and CDR2 is YNFKEQ. There are 16 residues in the CDR3. As DNA, the CDR3 is TGTGCCAGCAGCCCCAAGTACACATCAACTAATGAAAAACTGTTTTTT. Encoded protein: CASSPKYTSTNEKLFF.

The V gene is TRBV11-3, the J gene TRBJ2-2; TRBD1 might be the D (5 bases). V lost 6 bases and J 1 base, leaving 9 bases between the germline ends. This CDR3 is 14 amino acids long. Per germline, CDR1 SGHNT and CDR2 YENEEA. This CDR3 is CASRLDRNTGELFF. The CDR3 DNA reads as TGTGCCAGCAGACTCGACAGGAACACCGGGGAGCTGTTTTTT.

The gene calls are TRBV5-1 and TRBJ2-6, with unresolved D. CDR3 length equals 14 residues. Germline CDR1 and CDR2: SGHRS and YFSETQ. The ends were cut back, 3 bases at V and 4 bases at J, with 8 bases in the middle. CDR3 sequence: CASSSPVGANVLTF. DNA for the CDR3: TGCGCCAGCAGCTCCCCAGTCGGGGCCAACGTCCTGACTTTC.

This chain joins TRBV13 and TRBJ1-2; 8 positions agree with TRBD1. The V gene end was trimmed by 2 bases and the J gene end by 7 bases; junction bases not matched to a gene: 6. Looked up from germline, CDR1 is PRHDT and CDR2 is FYEKMQ (reference sequence). The CDR3 runs 14 residues. The chain's CDR3 is CASSLKTGGTGYTF. The CDR3, as DNA: TGTGCCAGCAGCTTAAAAACAGGGGGAACTGGCTACACCTTC.

The chain is built from TRBV7-9 and TRBJ2-7; TRBD2 is a possible D gene (5 bases). CDR3 length: 14 residues. Between the trimmed V and J ends, which lost 1 base and 3 bases, there was a span of 10 bases. Per the germline V gene, CDR1 is SEHNR and CDR2 is FQNEAQ (reference sequence). CDR3: CASSLGVGDYEQYF. CDR3 DNA sequence: TGTGCCAGCAGCTTAGGTGTCGGGGACTACGAGCAGTACTTC.

V gene TRBV28 combines with J gene TRBJ2-5; no clear D. The CDR3 runs to 14 residues. Germline values: CDR1 MDHEN, CDR2 SYDVKM. The germline V and J ends were trimmed by 1 base and 1 base, with 7 bases remaining between them. Here the CDR3 reads CASSLLFVQETQYF. The CDR3 DNA follows: TGTGCCAGCAGTTTATTATTCGTCCAAGAGACCCAGTACTTC.

This clone was recorded a few times. The chain links TRBV27 to TRBJ1-2; the match to TRBD1 covers 9 bases. V dropped 7 bases and J dropped 6; count of bases not matched to a gene: 3. The CDR3 totals 12 residues. Germline V lookup: CDR1 MNHEY, CDR2 SMNVEV (reference sequence). CDR3 in amino acids: CASKTGGDGYTF. The CDR3 nucleotides read TGTGCCAGCAAAACAGGGGGCGATGGCTACACCTTC.

J is TRBJ1-3 and V is TRBV5-6; TRBD1 might be the D (5 bases). The germline V and J ends were trimmed by 4 bases and 0 bases, with 11 bases remaining between them. The CDR3 loop spans 15 amino acids. The germline V gene has CDR1 SGHDT and CDR2 YYEEEE. The CDR3: CASSGGRNSGNTIYF. The CDR3 nucleotides are TGTGCCAGCAGCGGGGGACGGAACTCTGGAAACACCATATATTTT.

The chain joins TRBV5-6 to TRBJ1-5; D gene uncertain. Germline V lookup: CDR1 SGHDT, CDR2 YYEEEE. V gave up 1 base and J gave up 0 bases, with 5 bases separating them. The CDR3 consists of 14 residues. CDR3 nucleotides: TGTGCCAGCAGCTTGTTGTATAGCAATCAGCCCCAGCATTTT. Its protein is CASSLLYSNQPQHF.

CDR3 in amino acids: CASSSQVASGSDEQFF. The DNA for the CDR3 is TGTGCCAGCAGCTCTCAGGTGGCTAGCGGGAGTGATGAGCAGTTCTTC. The gene calls are TRBV11-2 and TRBJ2-1, with 10 bases fitting TRBD2. This CDR3 is 16 amino acids long. The ends lost 4 bases at V and 8 bases at J; junction bases unmatched: 11. The V gene's germline CDR1 is SGHAT and CDR2 FQNNGV. The complete variable domain, with remaining parts taken from reference TRBV11-2 and TRBJ2-1, reads EAGVAQSPRYKIIEKRQSVAFWCNPISGHATLYWYQQILGQGPKLLIQFQNNGVVDDSQLPKDRFSAERLKGVDSTLKIQPAKLEDSAVYLCASSSQVASGSDEQFFGPGTRLTVL.

The genes are TRBV2 and TRBJ1-1, with 8 nucleotides matching TRBD1. CDR1 and CDR2 from the germline V gene are SNHLY and FYNNEI. V lost 7 bases, J lost 11 bases, and 12 bases stayed unmatched. This CDR3 spans 13 amino acids. The CDR3 loop reads CASIGQGVNGAFF. The CDR3 DNA is TGTGCCAGCATAGGACAGGGAGTGAATGGGGCTTTCTTT.

V gene TRBV7-9 combines with J gene TRBJ1-1, with D unclear. This CDR3 spans 17 amino acids. Germline assignment: CDR1 SEHNR and CDR2 FQNEAQ (reference sequence). Trimming stripped 4 bases from V and 1 base from J, with 19 bases between. The CDR3 protein is CASSSIGRTHWNTEAFF. The CDR3 coding sequence is TGTGCCAGCAGCTCCATTGGGAGGACCCACTGGAACACTGAAGCTTTCTTT.

The rearrangement uses TRBV6-5 and TRBJ2-2; D unresolved. Germline CDR1 and CDR2: MNHEY and SVGAGI. The length of the CDR3 is 12 residues. Trimming took off 3 bases at V and 6 bases at J, with 5 bases between the two ends. CDR3 nucleotides: TGTGCCAGCAGTTATCTTCCCGGGGAGCTGTTTTTT. The encoded protein is CASSYLPGELFF.

This chain links TRBV5-4 with TRBJ2-1; 12 bases are shared with TRBD2. Germline V CDR1 and CDR2: SGHNT, YYREEE (reference sequence). This CDR3 is built from 14 residues. V lost 4 bases to trimming and J lost 8 bases; unmatched junction nucleotides: 4. The CDR3 protein is CASSPTSGSHEQFF. DNA of the CDR3: TGTGCCAGCAGCCCGACTAGCGGGAGCCATGAGCAGTTCTTC.

In the case of this clone: Other DNA sequences in the same sample also yield this CDR3. The chain links TRBV5-6 to TRBJ2-7; weak D call: TRBD2 (7 bases). The CDR3 is made up of 16 amino acids. Trimming stripped 0 bases from V and 7 bases from J, with 20 bases between. Germline CDR1 is SGHDT and CDR2 is YYEEEE. The CDR3 loop reads CASSLDGFGRGREQYF. In DNA form, the CDR3 reads TGTGCCAGCAGCTTGGACGGGTTCGGGCGGGGGCGGGAGCAGTACTTC.

The table lists this clone with a count of one. V and J are TRBV10-2 and TRBJ2-1, with D maybe TRBD2 (6 bases). Germline CDR1 reads WSHSY; CDR2 reads SAAADI. Deletions cut 10 bases from V and 7 bases from J, with 11 bases between. The CDR3 covers 11 residues. DNA for the CDR3: TGCGCCACCCACCGGGGGAATGAGCAGTTCTTC. Translated: CATHRGNEQFF.

The rearrangement joins TRBV13 to TRBJ2-1; 10 bases match TRBD2. The CDR3 runs to 15 residues. In germline, CDR1 is PRHDT, CDR2 FYEKMQ (reference sequence). The trim removed 5 bases at V and 3 bases at J, leaving 4 bases unmatched. The CDR3 region has the DNA TGTGCCAGCAGCGGAACTAGCGGGGTCTACAATGAGCAGTTCTTC. Protein product: CASSGTSGVYNEQFF.

The rearrangement uses TRBV11-2 and TRBJ2-3; the D is unclear. With 5 bases removed from V and 1 base from J, the gap between germline ends came to 4 bases. The CDR3 is 12 residues long. From germline, CDR1 is SGHAT and CDR2 FQNNGV. CDR3 protein: CASSPGTDTQYF. CDR3 DNA sequence: TGTGCCAGCAGCCCTGGCACAGATACGCAGTATTTT.

The chain recombines TRBV5-4 with TRBJ1-3; a possible D gene is TRBD1 (5 bases). The CDR3 sequence is 13 residues long. V dropped 3 bases and J dropped 8 bases, with 12 bases sitting between them. Germline CDR1 SGHNT, CDR2 YYREEE (reference sequence). CDR3 nucleotides: TGTGCCAGCAGCTCCTGGGGGTCGGACACCATATATTTT. As protein: CASSSWGSDTIYF.

The gene calls are TRBV27 and TRBJ2-3; D is unresolved. V gave up 3 bases and J gave up 0 bases, with 10 bases separating them. Germline V lookup: CDR1 MNHEY, CDR2 SMNVEV (reference sequence). The CDR3 is 15 amino acids. The CDR3 DNA reads TGTGCCAGCAGTTTGGGTGGGATTAGCACAGATACGCAGTATTTT. Encoded protein: CASSLGGISTDTQYF.

J is TRBJ1-1 and V is TRBV13, with D possibly matching TRBD1 (5 bases). V was pared by 4 bases and J by 7 bases, with 19 bases between. Germline V gives CDR1 PRHDT, CDR2 FYEKMQ (reference sequence). This CDR3 has 15 amino acids. CDR3 sequence: CASSSPQGVDVEAFF. In DNA form, the CDR3 reads TGTGCCAGCAGCTCACCTCAGGGTGTAGACGTTGAAGCTTTCTTT.

The rearrangement joins TRBV15 to TRBJ1-5; perhaps TRBD1 as D (5 bases). CDR3 size: 13 residues. Germline CDR1 LNHNV, CDR2 YYDKDF (reference sequence). V shed 6 bases and J shed 2 bases, with 8 bases lying between them. CDR3 coding DNA: TGTGCCACCAGAGGAGGGGGCAATCAGCCCCAGCATTTT. As protein: CATRGGGNQPQHF.